This T cell receptor (beta chain) derives from a study of shared clonotypes between healthy human individuals. Measured with immunoSEQ multiplex PCR; TCRdb has only the in-frame clones, and not every one. This table holds about 2.3 million clones, roughly 93% found once. Per germline, CDR1 SGHRS and CDR2 YFSETQ. With V trimmed by 4 bases and J by 5 bases, 11 bases remained unmatched. The length of the CDR3 is 15 residues. The clonotype originates from a man aged 18 to 30 in good health. Some clones in this sample may be carry-over from other donors' samples. The V call is TRBV5-1, the J call TRBJ1-2; 7 bases align to TRBD1. What was sequenced was naive CD4+ T cells from PBMCs. Subset reported: CD45RA+ positively selected. The CDR3: CASSIRDSHGYGYTF. In DNA form, the CDR3 reads TGCGCCAGCAGCATCCGGGACAGCCACGGGTATGGCTACACCTTC. Full variable domain (missing parts from reference TRBV5-1 and TRBJ1-2): KAGVTQTPRYLIKTRGQQVTLSCSPISGHRSVSWYQQTPGQGLQFLFEYFSETQRNKGNFPGRFSGRQFSNSRSEMNVSTLELGDSALYLCASSIRDSHGYGYTFGSGTRLTVV.